Following are 32 T cell receptor beta chains from one sample sequenced in a study of blood T cell repertoires in COVID-19. Profiled with immunoSEQ multiplex PCR; TCRdb holds only in-frame clones, not every one. The sample gives roughly 290,000 clones, roughly 90% of which show up once; around 1.7% is in the top ten. Sequenced sample: PBMCs or T cells enriched from blood (not recorded which). These receptors originate from a woman aged 18-29 years with acute COVID-19.

The chain links TRBV5-1 to TRBJ2-1, with TRBD2 matching over 9 bases. The CDR3 has 16 amino acids. V shed 1 base, J shed 5 bases, and the junction held 7 bases outside the gene matches. In germline, CDR1 is SGHRS, CDR2 YFSETQ. This chain's CDR3 is CASSLTMTSGNNEQFF. CDR3 DNA: TGCGCCAGCAGCTTGACAATGACTAGCGGAAACAATGAGCAGTTCTTC. Drawing the rest from reference TRBV5-1 and TRBJ2-1, the complete variable domain is KAGVTQTPRYLIKTRGQQVTLSCSPISGHRSVSWYQQTPGQGLQFLFEYFSETQRNKGNFPGRFSGRQFSNSRSEMNVSTLELGDSALYLCASSLTMTSGNNEQFFGPGTRLTVL.

This chain connects TRBV5-6 to TRBJ2-7; 12 positions match TRBD2. The J segment lost 2 bases and the V segment lost 3 bases, leaving 12 bases of the junction unmatched. Germline V gene lookup returns CDR1 SGHDT and CDR2 YYEEEE. The CDR3 totals 18 residues. The CDR3 bases are TGTGCCAGCAGCTCGACAGGGCGGCTAGCGGGAGGGACCTACGAGCAGTACTTC. This sequence encodes CASSSTGRLAGGTYEQYF. The entire variable domain, with the rest obtained from reference TRBV5-6 and TRBJ2-7, is as follows: DAGVTQSPTHLIKTRGQQVTLRCSPKSGHDTVSWYQQALGQGPQFIFQYYEEEERQRGNFPDRFSGHQFPNYSSELNVNALLLGDSALYLCASSSTGRLAGGTYEQYFGPGTRLTVT.

The chain combines TRBV6-5 with TRBJ2-5, with TRBD2 matching over 10 bases. V was pared by 8 bases and J by 2 bases, with 8 bases of the junction left unmatched. CDR3 length: 15 residues. CDR1 and CDR2 (germline): MNHEY, SVGAGI. The CDR3, as DNA: TGTGCCAGCCGATCTAGCGGGAGTTTGCAAGAGACCCAGTACTTC. It translates to CASRSSGSLQETQYF.

The rearrangement links TRBV11-3 to TRBJ2-7, with 10 positions matching TRBD2. This CDR3 is built from 17 residues. The V gene end was trimmed by 0 bases and the J gene end by 3 bases; junction bases not matched to a gene: 8. Germline CDR1 is SGHNT and CDR2 is YENEEA. The CDR3 region has the DNA TGTGCCAGCAGCTTAGATCTTGGGGGGACTAGCGACTACGAGCAGTACTTC. It specifies CASSLDLGGTSDYEQYF. Using reference TRBV11-3 and TRBJ2-7 for the parts outside the CDR3, the full variable domain is EAGVVQSPRYKIIEKKQPVAFWCNPISGHNTLYWYLQNLGQGPELLIRYENEEAVDDSQLPKDRFSAERLKGVDSTLKIQPAELGDSAVYLCASSLDLGGTSDYEQYFGPGTRLTVT.

This chain links TRBV27 with TRBJ2-7; 9 bases are a match to TRBD1. V shed 6 bases, J shed 5 bases, and the junction held 8 bases outside the gene matches. The CDR3 is 14 amino acids. Germline V CDR1 and CDR2: MNHEY, SMNVEV (reference sequence). The chain's CDR3 is CASSQTGGQDEQYF. As DNA, the CDR3 is TGTGCCAGCAGCCAAACAGGGGGCCAAGACGAGCAGTACTTC.

The rearrangement links TRBV28 to TRBJ1-2; D is ambiguous. This CDR3 contains 12 residues. Trimming removed 7 bases from V and 3 bases from J, with 9 bases in between. Germline V gene lookup returns CDR1 MDHEN and CDR2 SYDVKM. The CDR3 loop reads CASNRRDYGYTF. The CDR3 DNA is TGTGCCAGCAACCGACGGGACTATGGCTACACCTTC.

The genes are TRBV3-1 (or the pseudogene TRBV3-2) and TRBJ2-7; 9 positions agree with TRBD2. Losses at the gene ends were 4 bases for V and 2 bases for J; bases not matched to a gene: 6. CDR1 LGHDT and CDR2 YNNKEL come from the germline V gene (reference sequence). The CDR3 has 15 residues. The CDR3 coding sequence is TGTGCCAGCAGCCCCTTAGCGGGAGCCACCTACGAGCAGTACTTC. This encodes CASSPLAGATYEQYF.

This clone was picked up one time. This chain uses TRBV2 with TRBJ1-2; TRBD1 aligns across 7 bases. The length of the CDR3 is 13 residues. Trimming cost V 6 bases and J 5 bases; bases outside gene matches: 6. Germline V CDR1 and CDR2: SNHLY, FYNNEI. CDR3 nucleotide sequence: TGTGCCAGCAGGGTCACAGGGGATTATGGCTACACCTTC. Amino acid sequence: CASRVTGDYGYTF.

The chain recombines TRBV5-1 with TRBJ2-5, with D unclear. Germline CDR1 and CDR2: SGHRS and YFSETQ. V was clipped by 5 bases and J by 2 bases, with 4 bases between them. This CDR3 has 11 amino acids. CDR3: CASSYQETQYF. CDR3 DNA: TGCGCCAGCAGTTATCAAGAGACCCAGTACTTC.

The gene calls are TRBV7-2 and TRBJ2-1; the D is unclear. V lost 2 bases and J lost 10, with 9 bases in between. The V gene's germline CDR1 is SGHTA and CDR2 FQGNSA. The CDR3 runs 12 residues. CDR3 nucleotides: TGTGCCAGCAGCTTATTGGCGGCGGAGCAGTTCTTC. Translated, it gives CASSLLAAEQFF. The full variable domain, completed using reference TRBV7-2 and TRBJ2-1, is GAGVSQSPSNKVTEKGKDVELRCDPISGHTALYWYRQSLGQGLEFLIYFQGNSAPDKSGLPSDRFSAERTGGSVSTLTIQRTQQEDSAVYLCASSLLAAEQFFGPGTRLTVL.

The V and J genes are TRBV18 and TRBJ2-5; D is undetermined. The germline CDR1 and CDR2 sequences are KGHSH and LQKENI. V was pared by 3 bases and J by 5 bases, with 10 bases between. The CDR3 is 13 residues long. CDR3 region: CASSPTRSETQYF. CDR3 coding DNA: TGTGCCAGCTCACCTACTCGGTCGGAGACCCAGTACTTC. The full variable domain, completed using reference TRBV18 and TRBJ2-5, is NAGVMQNPRHLVRRRGQEARLRCSPMKGHSHVYWYRQLPEEGLKFMVYLQKENIIDESGMPKERFSAEFPKEGPSILRIQQVVRGDSAAYFCASSPTRSETQYFGPGTRLLVL.

The genes are TRBV7-2 and TRBJ1-2; 10 bases align to TRBD1. V dropped 3 bases and J dropped 4; count of bases not matched to a gene: 2. Germline loops: CDR1 SGHTA, CDR2 FQGNSA. CDR3 length equals 14 residues. The CDR3 protein is CASSFWTGGYGYTF. DNA for the CDR3: TGTGCCAGCAGCTTTTGGACAGGGGGCTATGGCTACACCTTC. Based on the CDR3 plus reference TRBV7-2 and TRBJ1-2, the full variable domain is GAGVSQSPSNKVTEKGKDVELRCDPISGHTALYWYRQSLGQGLEFLIYFQGNSAPDKSGLPSDRFSAERTGGSVSTLTIQRTQQEDSAVYLCASSFWTGGYGYTFGSGTRLTVV.

In regard to this clone: Other DNA sequences in this sample translate to the same CDR3. The rearrangement links TRBV7-2 to TRBJ2-3, with 8 bases aligning to TRBD1. The CDR3 contains 14 residues. V shed 4 bases and J 3 bases; nucleotides not matched to a gene: 3. The V gene's germline CDR1 is SGHTA and CDR2 FQGNSA. The CDR3 is CASSSRTGTDTQYF. Written as DNA, the CDR3 is TGTGCCAGCAGCTCCCGGACAGGGACAGATACGCAGTATTTT. Variable domain in full (rest from reference TRBV7-2 and TRBJ2-3): GAGVSQSPSNKVTEKGKDVELRCDPISGHTALYWYRQSLGQGLEFLIYFQGNSAPDKSGLPSDRFSAERTGGSVSTLTIQRTQQEDSAVYLCASSSRTGTDTQYFGPGTRLTVL.

The chain employs TRBV23-1 and TRBJ2-1, with TRBD1 matching 9 bases. TRBV23-1 carries the ORF label, with uncertain function. The CDR3 is 15 amino acids. V was pared by 0 bases and J by 5 bases, with 2 bases of the junction left unmatched. The CDR3 loop reads CASSQSGQGNNEQFF. The CDR3 bases are TGCGCCAGCAGTCAATCGGGACAGGGCAACAATGAGCAGTTCTTC.

The V gene is TRBV19, the J gene TRBJ2-4; TRBD2 agrees at 9 bases. Per the germline V gene, CDR1 is LNHDA and CDR2 is SQIVND (reference sequence). J was trimmed by 0 bases and V by 4 bases; bases with no gene match: 16. This CDR3 region has 20 residues. CDR3 protein: CASSRSGTSKGDIAKNIQYF. As DNA, the CDR3 is TGTGCCAGTAGTAGGAGCGGGACTAGCAAGGGGGATATAGCCAAAAACATTCAGTACTTC.

The chain couples TRBV4-2 to TRBJ1-6, with 7 bases lining up with TRBD1. The V and J ends lost 1 base and 6 bases, in that order; junction bases with no gene match: 12. CDR3 size: 18 residues. In germline, CDR1 is LGHNA, CDR2 YNFKEQ. CDR3 DNA: TGTGCCAGCAGCCAAGTCAATAGGAAGGGGGCCGGTAATTCACCCCTCCACTTT. Its protein product is CASSQVNRKGAGNSPLHF.

This clone was seen a single time. This chain connects TRBV4-2 to TRBJ1-2; D remains ambiguous. This CDR3 has 16 residues. Trimming removed 0 bases at V and 3 bases at J, with 14 bases between. The germline gives CDR1 LGHNA, CDR2 YNFKEQ. The CDR3 reads CASSQDWRERDYGYTF. In DNA, the CDR3 is TGTGCCAGCAGCCAAGATTGGCGGGAGAGGGACTATGGCTACACCTTC.

The chain combines TRBV15 with TRBJ1-5; 12 nucleotides match TRBD1. Per the germline V gene, CDR1 is LNHNV and CDR2 is YYDKDF (reference sequence). V lost 3 bases, J lost 5 bases, and 2 bases stayed unmatched. CDR3 length equals 15 residues. The CDR3 here is CATSRGQGAYQPQHF. Here the CDR3 DNA reads TGTGCCACCAGCAGGGGACAGGGGGCTTATCAGCCCCAGCATTTT.

The chain is built from TRBV14 and TRBJ2-5; TRBD2 aligns across 9 bases. Germline assignment: CDR1 SGHDN and CDR2 FVKESK. V shed 4 bases, J shed 4 bases, and the junction held 7 bases outside the gene matches. The CDR3 runs 15 residues. The CDR3 sequence is CASSLAGASRETQYF. CDR3 DNA sequence: TGTGCCAGCAGCCTAGCGGGAGCGTCACGAGAGACCCAGTACTTC.

The chain uses TRBV16 and TRBJ1-5, with D unresolved. The CDR3 length is 14 residues. From germline, CDR1 is KGHSY and CDR2 FQNENV. The V gene lost 0 bases and the J gene lost 7 bases, with 10 bases spanning the gap. In DNA, the CDR3 is TGTGCCAGCAGCCAATCAGCCGGGTCCCAGCCCCAGCATTTT. This translates into CASSQSAGSQPQHF.

This clone was counted only a few times. The J gene is TRBJ2-7, the V gene TRBV5-1; D may be TRBD1 (5 bases). The CDR3 is 15 residues long. CDR1 is SGHRS, CDR2 YFSETQ, per germline. V dropped 4 bases and J dropped 0 bases, with 14 bases sitting between them. CDR3 amino acids: CASSLTVLSSYEQYF. The CDR3 DNA sequence: TGCGCCAGCAGCCTGACAGTTCTGAGCTCCTACGAGCAGTACTTC.

The CDR3 bases are TGTGCCAGCAGCTCCGGACAGGGGAGAGCACCCCTCCACTTT. Translated: CASSSGQGRAPLHF. This chain links TRBV13 with TRBJ1-6; TRBD1 matches 9 bases. V lost 4 bases to trimming and J lost 11 bases; unmatched junction nucleotides: 6. The CDR3 loop spans 14 amino acids. In germline, CDR1 is PRHDT, CDR2 FYEKMQ (reference sequence).

The rearrangement joins TRBV28 to TRBJ1-2; D is perhaps TRBD1 (5 bases). Germline-derived CDR1 and CDR2 are MDHEN and SYDVKM. CDR3 length: 16 residues. Trimming took off 5 bases at V and 3 bases at J, with 19 bases between the two ends. This chain's CDR3 is CASSDAAGGSDYGYTF. The CDR3 region has the DNA TGTGCCAGCAGTGATGCAGCCGGGGGGTCGGACTATGGCTACACCTTC.

This chain joins TRBV11-2 and TRBJ2-7; 13 nucleotides line up with TRBD2. The germline V gene encodes CDR1 SGHAT and CDR2 FQNNGV. The CDR3 length is 16 residues. The trim removed 8 bases at V and 4 bases at J, leaving 11 bases unmatched. CDR3 nucleotide sequence: TGTGCCAGCCGTAAGTCACTAGCGGGAGGGGGATACGAGCAGTACTTC. This encodes CASRKSLAGGGYEQYF.

Written as DNA, the CDR3 is TGTGCCATCAGTGGTTCATCAGGGGCGAGAAGCCGCAATCAGCCCCAGCATTTT. This encodes CAISGSSGARSRNQPQHF. The chain recombines TRBV10-3 with TRBJ1-5; D is possibly TRBD1 (6 bases). V was shortened by 4 bases and J by 2 bases, with 21 bases between the two germline ends. Germline V gene sequence: CDR1 ENHRY, CDR2 SYGVKD. The CDR3 sequence is 18 residues long.

This chain links TRBV5-1 with TRBJ1-1; 7 bases are shared with TRBD1. Per the germline V gene, CDR1 is SGHRS and CDR2 is YFSETQ. The CDR3 contains 13 residues. The J segment lost 10 bases and the V segment lost 5 bases, leaving 11 bases of the junction unmatched. CDR3 residues: CASSPDRAGRAFF. The CDR3 DNA sequence: TGCGCCAGCAGTCCTGACAGGGCCGGGAGAGCTTTCTTT.

The chain uses TRBV6-2 or TRBV6-3 and TRBJ1-2, with no clear D. V was cut by 5 bases and J by 4 bases, with 23 bases left in between. The CDR3 spans 17 residues. Germline loops: CDR1 MNHEY, CDR2 SVGEGT. Written as DNA, the CDR3 is TGTGCCAGCAGTGTACTTACCAATATGGGAGGAAGCTATGGCTACACCTTC. Protein product: CASSVLTNMGGSYGYTF.

The chain links TRBV28 to TRBJ1-3, with D unresolved. V lost 6 bases, J lost 2 bases, and 17 bases lay in between. Germline values: CDR1 MDHEN, CDR2 SYDVKM. This CDR3 is 16 amino acids long. The CDR3 here is CASSTSSVTAGNTIYF. The CDR3, as DNA: TGTGCCAGCAGCACCTCCTCTGTAACTGCTGGAAACACCATATATTTT.

The chain combines TRBV18 with TRBJ2-7; TRBD1 agrees at 8 bases. CDR3 length equals 15 residues. Germline CDR1 is KGHSH and CDR2 is LQKENI. The junction had 6 bases not matched to a gene; V was cut back by 1 base and J by 4 bases. The CDR3 coding sequence is TGTGCCAGCTCACCACGCGTACAGGGGGTGTACGAGCAGTACTTC. It translates to CASSPRVQGVYEQYF.

This rearrangement joins TRBV24-1 to TRBJ1-2; TRBD1 agrees at 7 bases. Germline CDR1 KGHDR, CDR2 SFDVKD. J gave up 6 bases and V 6 bases, and 6 bases lay outside the gene matches. The CDR3 length is 13 residues. The CDR3 DNA is TGTGCCACCAGTCGACAGGGTATTGATGGCTACACCTTC. This encodes CATSRQGIDGYTF.

This clone showed up just once. Other DNA sequences within the sample encode an identical CDR3. This rearrangement joins TRBV5-1 to TRBJ1-1; TRBD1 aligns across 8 bases. CDR1 and CDR2 (germline): SGHRS, YFSETQ. V gave up 3 bases and J gave up 0 bases; unmatched junction bases: 1. The CDR3 sequence is 14 residues long. CDR3 residues: CASSWTGLNTEAFF. The CDR3 DNA is TGCGCCAGCAGCTGGACAGGGTTGAACACTGAAGCTTTCTTT.

The chain carries TRBV7-2 and TRBJ1-2; 8 nucleotides match TRBD1. CDR3 length equals 15 residues. V shed 5 bases, J shed 2 bases, and the junction held 7 bases outside the gene matches. Germline lookup yields CDR1 SGHTA and CDR2 FQGNSA. CDR3 region: CASSLDRGVNYGYTF. The DNA of the CDR3 is TGTGCCAGCAGCCTCGACAGGGGAGTCAACTATGGCTACACCTTC.